The clone carrying this TCR beta chain was counted many times. The data are from a study of T-cell reconstitution after alpha-beta-depleted transplantation in children. Preparing the TCRbeta library involved the use of unique molecular identifiers. TCRdb fed the PCR reads into MiXCR, producing one record per CDR3 protein. The sample yields approximately 83,000 distinct CDR3 sequences, 10% to 15% seen once. This CDR3 region has 14 residues. V lost 6 bases to trimming and J lost 5 bases; unmatched junction nucleotides: 7. Germline CDR1 and CDR2: LNHDA and SQIVND (reference sequence). Here the sequenced sample was PBMCs from the stem cell graft donor, taken from the stem cell graft. The genes are TRBV19 and TRBJ2-5; 9 bases are a match to TRBD1. The receptor's source is a human donor who donated a stem cell graft to a child with inherited bone marrow failure. The CDR3 DNA sequence: TGTGCCAGTAGGTTACAGGGGGCCGCGGAGACCCAGTACTTC. It yields the protein CASRLQGAAETQYF. The variable domain in full, with the rest retrieved from reference TRBV19 and TRBJ2-5, is DGGITQSPKYLFRKEGQNVTLSCEQNLNHDAMYWYRQDPGQGLRLIYYSQIVNDFQKGDIAEGYSVSREKKESFPLTVTSAQKNPTAFYLCASRLQGAAETQYFGPGTRLLVL.